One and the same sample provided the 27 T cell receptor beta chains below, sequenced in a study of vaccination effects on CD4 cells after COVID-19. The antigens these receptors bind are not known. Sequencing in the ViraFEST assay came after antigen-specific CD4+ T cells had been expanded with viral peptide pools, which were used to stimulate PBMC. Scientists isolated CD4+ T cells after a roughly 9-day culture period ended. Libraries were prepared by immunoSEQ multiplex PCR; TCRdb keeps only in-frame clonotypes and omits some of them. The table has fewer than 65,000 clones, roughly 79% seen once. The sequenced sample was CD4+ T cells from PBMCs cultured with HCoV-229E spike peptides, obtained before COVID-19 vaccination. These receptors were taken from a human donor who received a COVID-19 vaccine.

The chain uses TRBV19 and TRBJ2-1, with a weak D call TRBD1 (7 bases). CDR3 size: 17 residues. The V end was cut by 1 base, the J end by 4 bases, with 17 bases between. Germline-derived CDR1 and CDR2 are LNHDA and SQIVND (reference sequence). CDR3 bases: TGTGCCAGTAGTATAGTCCCGGGGGACAGTGGATACAATGAGCAGTTCTTC. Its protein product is CASSIVPGDSGYNEQFF.

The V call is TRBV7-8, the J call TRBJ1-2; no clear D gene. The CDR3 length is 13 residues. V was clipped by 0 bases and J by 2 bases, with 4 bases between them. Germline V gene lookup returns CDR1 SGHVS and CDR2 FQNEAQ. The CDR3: CASSLAGNYGYTF. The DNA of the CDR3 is TGTGCCAGCAGCTTAGCAGGGAACTATGGCTACACCTTC.

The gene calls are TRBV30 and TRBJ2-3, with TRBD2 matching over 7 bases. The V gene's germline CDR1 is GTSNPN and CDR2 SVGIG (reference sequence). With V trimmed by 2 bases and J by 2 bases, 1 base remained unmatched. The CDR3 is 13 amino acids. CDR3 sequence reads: CAWSSGTTDTQYF. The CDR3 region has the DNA TGTGCCTGGAGTAGCGGGACCACAGATACGCAGTATTTT.

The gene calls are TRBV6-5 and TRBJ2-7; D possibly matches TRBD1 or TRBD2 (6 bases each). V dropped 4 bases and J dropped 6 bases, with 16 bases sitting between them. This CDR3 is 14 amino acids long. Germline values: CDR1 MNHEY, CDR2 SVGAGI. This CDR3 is CASSSTPRGGEQYV. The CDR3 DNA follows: TGTGCCAGCAGTTCCACGCCCAGGGGAGGCGAGCAGTACGTC.

The CDR3 here is CASSFSGGGRTDTQYF. Here the CDR3 DNA reads TGTGCCAGCAGCTTTTCAGGGGGCGGCCGCACAGATACGCAGTATTTT. The chain uses TRBV7-2 and TRBJ2-3; 8 bases line up with TRBD1. The germline CDR1 and CDR2 sequences are SGHTA and FQGNSA. The CDR3 covers 16 residues. The V segment lost 3 bases and the J segment 1 base; nucleotides outside the gene matches: 6.

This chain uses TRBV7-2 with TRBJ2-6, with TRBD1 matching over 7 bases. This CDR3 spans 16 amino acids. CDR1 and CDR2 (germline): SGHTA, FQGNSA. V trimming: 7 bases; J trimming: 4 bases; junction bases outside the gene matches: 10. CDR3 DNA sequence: TGTGCCAGCACCCCCATTTCCAGGGGGGGGGCCAACGTCCTGACTTTC. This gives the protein CASTPISRGGANVLTF.

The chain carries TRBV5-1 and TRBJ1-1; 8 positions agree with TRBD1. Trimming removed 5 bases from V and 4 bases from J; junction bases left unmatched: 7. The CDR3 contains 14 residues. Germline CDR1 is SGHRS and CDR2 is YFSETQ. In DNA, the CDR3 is TGCGCCAGCAGATCAGGGGGCTTGAGCACTGAAGCTTTCTTT. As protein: CASRSGGLSTEAFF.

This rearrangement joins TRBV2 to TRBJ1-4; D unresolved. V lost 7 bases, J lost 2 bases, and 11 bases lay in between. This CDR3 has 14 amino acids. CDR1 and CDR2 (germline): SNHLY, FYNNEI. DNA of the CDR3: TGTGCCAGCACAACCTGGGGTACTAATGAAAAACTGTTTTTT. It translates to CASTTWGTNEKLFF.

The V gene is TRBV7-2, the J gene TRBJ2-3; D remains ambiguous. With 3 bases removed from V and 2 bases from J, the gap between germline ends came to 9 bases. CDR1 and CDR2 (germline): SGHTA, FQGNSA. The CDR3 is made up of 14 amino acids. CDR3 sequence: CASSFAHPTDTQYF. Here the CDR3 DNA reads TGTGCCAGCAGCTTCGCACACCCCACAGATACGCAGTATTTT.

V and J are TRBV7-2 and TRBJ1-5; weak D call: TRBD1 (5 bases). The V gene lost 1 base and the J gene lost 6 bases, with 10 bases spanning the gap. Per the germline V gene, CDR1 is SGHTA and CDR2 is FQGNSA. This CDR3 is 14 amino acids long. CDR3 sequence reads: CASSLVQGPQPQHF. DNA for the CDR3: TGTGCCAGCAGCTTAGTTCAGGGTCCTCAGCCCCAGCATTTT.

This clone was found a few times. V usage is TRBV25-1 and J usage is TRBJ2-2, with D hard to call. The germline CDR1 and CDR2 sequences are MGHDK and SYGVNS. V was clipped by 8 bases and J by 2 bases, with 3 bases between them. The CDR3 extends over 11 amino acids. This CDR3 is CASGNTGELFF. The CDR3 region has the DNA TGTGCCAGCGGCAACACCGGGGAGCTGTTTTTT.

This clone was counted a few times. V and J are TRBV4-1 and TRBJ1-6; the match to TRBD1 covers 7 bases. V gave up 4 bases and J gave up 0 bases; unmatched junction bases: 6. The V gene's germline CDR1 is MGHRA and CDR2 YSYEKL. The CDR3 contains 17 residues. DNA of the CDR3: TGCGCCAGCAGCCCTGGGACAGCTCTCTCCTATAATTCACCCCTCCACTTT. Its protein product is CASSPGTALSYNSPLHF.

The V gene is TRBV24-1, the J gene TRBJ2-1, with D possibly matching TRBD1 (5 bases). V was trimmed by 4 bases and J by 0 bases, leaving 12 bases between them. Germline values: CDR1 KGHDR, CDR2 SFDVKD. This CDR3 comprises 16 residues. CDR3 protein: CATSDKDMYSYNEQFF. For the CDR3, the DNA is TGTGCCACCAGTGACAAGGACATGTACTCCTACAATGAGCAGTTCTTC.

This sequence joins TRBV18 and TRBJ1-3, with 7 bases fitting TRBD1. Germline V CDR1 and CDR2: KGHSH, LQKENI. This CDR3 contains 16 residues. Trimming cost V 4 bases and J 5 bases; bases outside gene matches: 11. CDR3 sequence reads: CASSRTGTADRNTIYF. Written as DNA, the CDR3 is TGTGCCAGCTCACGGACCGGGACAGCGGATCGAAACACCATATATTTT.

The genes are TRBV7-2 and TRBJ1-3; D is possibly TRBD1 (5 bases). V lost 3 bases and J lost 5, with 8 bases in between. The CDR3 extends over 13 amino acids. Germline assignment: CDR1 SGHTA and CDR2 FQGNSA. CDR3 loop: CASSFGGRNTIYF. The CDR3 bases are TGTGCCAGCAGCTTTGGGGGGAGAAACACCATATATTTT.

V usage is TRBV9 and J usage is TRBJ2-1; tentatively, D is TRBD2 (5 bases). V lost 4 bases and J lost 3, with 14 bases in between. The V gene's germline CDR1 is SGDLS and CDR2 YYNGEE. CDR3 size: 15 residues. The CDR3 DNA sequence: TGTGCCAGCAGCCCCCGTCGTGAGGGCTACAATGAGCAGTTCTTC. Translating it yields CASSPRREGYNEQFF.

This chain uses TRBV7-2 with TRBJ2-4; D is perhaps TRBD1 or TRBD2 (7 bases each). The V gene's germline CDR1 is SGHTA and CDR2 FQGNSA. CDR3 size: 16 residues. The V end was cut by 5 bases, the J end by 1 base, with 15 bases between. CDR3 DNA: TGTGCCAGCAGCATCAACAGGGGAGGGGCCAAAAACATTCAGTACTTC. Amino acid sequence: CASSINRGGAKNIQYF.

Here the CDR3 reads CASSLGGGAYEQYV. For the CDR3, the DNA is TGTGCCAGCAGCTTGGGCGGGGGGGCCTACGAGCAGTACGTC. The chain employs TRBV11-2 and TRBJ2-7; 9 nucleotides match TRBD2. Germline trimming cut 3 bases from V and 2 bases from J; bases unmatched to any gene: 2. CDR1 SGHAT and CDR2 FQNNGV come from the germline V gene. The CDR3 runs 14 residues.

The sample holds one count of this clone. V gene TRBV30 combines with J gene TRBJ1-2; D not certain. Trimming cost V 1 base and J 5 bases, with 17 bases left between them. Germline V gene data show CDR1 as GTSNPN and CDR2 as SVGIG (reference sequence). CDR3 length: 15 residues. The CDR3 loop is CAWSGNGYGNYGYTF. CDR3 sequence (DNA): TGTGCCTGGAGTGGAAATGGCTACGGGAATTATGGCTACACCTTC.

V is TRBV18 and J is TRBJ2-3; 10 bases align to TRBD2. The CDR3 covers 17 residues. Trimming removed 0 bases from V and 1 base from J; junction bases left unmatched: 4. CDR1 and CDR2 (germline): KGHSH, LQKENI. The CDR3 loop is CASSPPLLAGGTDTQYF. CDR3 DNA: TGTGCCAGCTCACCACCGTTGCTAGCGGGGGGCACAGATACGCAGTATTTT.

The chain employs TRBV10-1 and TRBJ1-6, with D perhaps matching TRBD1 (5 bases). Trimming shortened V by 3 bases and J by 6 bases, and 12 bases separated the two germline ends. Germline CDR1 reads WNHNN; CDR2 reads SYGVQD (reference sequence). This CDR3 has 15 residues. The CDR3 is CASSEGAAINSPLHF. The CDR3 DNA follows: TGCGCCAGCAGTGAAGGGGCAGCCATTAATTCACCCCTCCACTTT.

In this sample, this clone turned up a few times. CDR3: CASSEGWENTEAFF. The CDR3 DNA reads as TGCGCCAGCAGCGAGGGTTGGGAGAACACTGAAGCTTTCTTT. The chain combines TRBV5-1 with TRBJ1-1; D gene uncertain. V lost 4 bases and J 1 base, leaving 11 bases between the germline ends. From germline, CDR1 is SGHRS and CDR2 YFSETQ. CDR3 length: 14 amino acids.

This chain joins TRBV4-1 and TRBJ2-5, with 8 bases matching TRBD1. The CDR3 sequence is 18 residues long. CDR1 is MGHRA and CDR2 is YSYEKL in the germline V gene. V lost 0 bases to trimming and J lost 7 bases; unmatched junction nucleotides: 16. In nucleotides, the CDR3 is TGCGCCAGCAGCCAAGATTGGGGCGGGGACAGGCGGAAATGGACCCAGTACTTC. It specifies CASSQDWGGDRRKWTQYF.

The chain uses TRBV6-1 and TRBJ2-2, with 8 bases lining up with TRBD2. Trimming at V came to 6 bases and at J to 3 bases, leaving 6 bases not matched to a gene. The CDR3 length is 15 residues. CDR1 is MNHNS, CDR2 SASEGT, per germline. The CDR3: CASRRRGGDTGELFF. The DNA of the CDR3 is TGTGCCAGCAGGCGACGGGGGGGGGACACCGGGGAGCTGTTTTTT.

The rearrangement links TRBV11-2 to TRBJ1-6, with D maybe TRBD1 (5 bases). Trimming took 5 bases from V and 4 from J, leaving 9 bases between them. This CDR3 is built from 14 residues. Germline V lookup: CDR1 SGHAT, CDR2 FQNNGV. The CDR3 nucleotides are TGTGCCAGCAGCCGGGACCGGTATAATTCACCCCTCCACTTT. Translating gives CASSRDRYNSPLHF.

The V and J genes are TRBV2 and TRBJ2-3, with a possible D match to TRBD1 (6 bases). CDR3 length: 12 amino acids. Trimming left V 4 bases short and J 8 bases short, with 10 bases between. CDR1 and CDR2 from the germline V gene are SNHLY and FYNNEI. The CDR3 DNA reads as TGTGCCAGCAGTGGACAGGACGGTACGCAGTATTTT. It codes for CASSGQDGTQYF. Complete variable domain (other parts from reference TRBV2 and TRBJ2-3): EPEVTQTPSHQVTQMGQEVILRCVPISNHLYFYWYRQILGQKVEFLVSFYNNEISEKSEIFDDQFSVERPDGSNFTLKIRSTKLEDSAMYFCASSGQDGTQYFGPGTRLTVL.

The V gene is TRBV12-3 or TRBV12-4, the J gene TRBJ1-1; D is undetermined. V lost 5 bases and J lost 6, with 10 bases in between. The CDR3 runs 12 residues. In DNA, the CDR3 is TGTGCCAGCAGTCTAGGCCGTGCTGAAGCTTTCTTT. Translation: CASSLGRAEAFF.